Sequencing of this T cell receptor (beta chain) was carried out in a study of Tregs in tolerant kidney transplant recipients (dated 2019 in TCRdb). For context, the study as a whole: Transplants used related donors with nonmyeloablative bone marrow transplantation; mixed chimerism was transient in the human trials. The study used TCRbeta sequencing to identify donor-specific regulatory T cells before combined kidney and bone marrow transplantation, then tracked those cells after transplant. Findings and caveats that apply to the study as a whole: The study was constrained by small patient numbers, and validation of the findings is required in larger populations and under other immunosuppression protocols. Donor-specific Treg expansion exceeded global Treg expansion in tolerant patients, suggesting antigen-driven rather than nonspecific expansion. Because the PCR primers were changed over time for some patients, nucleotide-level comparison could not be performed across the samples from those patients. Expanding Tregs with activated donor B cells appeared to identify the most biologically relevant and donor-specific TCRbeta repertoire. Biological reproducibility was not examined directly, but technical replication error appeared to be minimal.

About this clone itself: Its recognized antigen is unknown. No much larger clone exists at a distance of one base, and base qualities are not known.

V is reduced by 4 bases and J by 3 bases, leaving a spacing of 16 bases between them. The germline V gene (reference sequence) gives CDR1 as LNHNV and CDR2 as YYDKDF. Counted from cysteine to phenylalanine, this CDR3 has 15 amino acids. Only the CDR3 DNA is retained, 45 bases long and in frame from the first base. Genomic DNA was extracted from sorted cells with the QIAGEN DNeasy Blood and Tissue Kit for TCRbeta CDR3 sequencing. Through immunoSEQ, high-throughput TCRbeta CDR3 sequencing was done commercially, including PCR amplification with internal controls and bias correction. Turning to the authors' computational methods: Unique productive TCRbeta sequences were defined by CDR3 nucleotide sequence when primers matched and otherwise by CDR3 amino acid sequence together with Vbeta and Jbeta genes. Sorting error was corrected by removing sequences shared between sorted populations at a frequency ratio of 2:1 or less, and the remaining shared sequences were assigned to the higher population. Sequences were defined as donor-reactive when expanded at least 5-fold in CFSE-low cells versus unstimulated cells and present at a frequency of at least 0.01% in CFSE-low cells. Repertoire divergence was quantified by Jensen-Shannon divergence using the top 100 TCRbeta sequences ranked by frequency. For samples with multiple sequencing runs, sorting error was corrected separately for each run before the runs were pooled. Imported from immuneACCESS, the table was reduced by TCRdb to in-frame sequences with V and J called. These copies leave out some clones; in studies compared against another copy, an unresolved V gene accounts for under half, and the cause of the remainder is not known. That table gives V, J and clone size, and the DNA gave D and trimming. This sample has some 66,000 clones in its table, and roughly 89% of those were observed once. The ten largest clones take up about 10% of the sample.

The label giving this sample's time point can be read as: blood sample drawn before combined kidney and bone marrow transplant. Thawed PBMCs were FACS-sorted into unstimulated Tregs (CD4+CD25+CD127-), CD4+ non-Tregs (CD4+CD25-), CD4 cells and CD8 cells. The patients were a handful of recipients of combined kidney and bone marrow transplants from the ITN036ST trial, and samples were available only from these trial subjects. Healthy control blood was processed to PBMCs with a Ficoll density gradient and then cryopreserved, whereas patient PBMCs were collected both before and after transplant. The V gene is TRBV15 and the J gene is TRBJ2-7; perhaps TRBD2 is the D gene, with 6 bases matching. The input for sequencing was CD8+ T cells from blood, taken before the transplant. This receptor was taken from a human donor who received a combined kidney and bone marrow transplant. The DNA is TGTGCCACCAGCACCTACCCGCGGAGGGGCTACGAGCAGTACTTC. Its protein reads: CATSTYPRRGYEQYF. Beyond the CDR3, the reference TRBV15 and TRBJ2-7 genes provide the residues; the full variable domain reads: DAMVIQNPRYQVTQFGKPVTLSCSQTLNHNVMYWYQQKSSQAPKLLFHYYDKDFNNEADTPDNFQSRRPNTSFCFLDIRSPGLGDTAMYLCATSTYPRRGYEQYFGPGTRLTVT.